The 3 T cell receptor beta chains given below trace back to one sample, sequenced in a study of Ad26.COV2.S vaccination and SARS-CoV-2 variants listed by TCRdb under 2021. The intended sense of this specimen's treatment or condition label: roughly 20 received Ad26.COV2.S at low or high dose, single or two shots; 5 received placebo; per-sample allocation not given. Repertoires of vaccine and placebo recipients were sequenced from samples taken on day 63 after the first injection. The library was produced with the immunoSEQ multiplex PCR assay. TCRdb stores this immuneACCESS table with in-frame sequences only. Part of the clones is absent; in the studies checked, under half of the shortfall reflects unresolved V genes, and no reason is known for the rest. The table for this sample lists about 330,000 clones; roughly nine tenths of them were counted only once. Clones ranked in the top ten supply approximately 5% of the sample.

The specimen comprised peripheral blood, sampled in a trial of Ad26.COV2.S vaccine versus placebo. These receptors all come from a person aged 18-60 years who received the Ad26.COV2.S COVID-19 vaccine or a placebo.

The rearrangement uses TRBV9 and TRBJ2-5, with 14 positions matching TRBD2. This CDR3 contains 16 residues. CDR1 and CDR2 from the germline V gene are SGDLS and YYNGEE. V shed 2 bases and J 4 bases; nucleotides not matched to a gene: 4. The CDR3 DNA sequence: TGTGCCAGCAGCGTGGGACTAGCGGGGGTTCTAGAGACCCAGTACTTC. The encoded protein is CASSVGLAGVLETQYF.

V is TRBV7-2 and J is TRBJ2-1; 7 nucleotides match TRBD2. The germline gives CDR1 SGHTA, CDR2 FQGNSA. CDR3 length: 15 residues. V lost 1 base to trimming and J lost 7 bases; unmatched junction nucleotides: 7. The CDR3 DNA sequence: TGTGCCAGCAGCTTAGGGGGAGGGTTCTTGAATGAGCAGTTCTTC. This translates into CASSLGGGFLNEQFF.

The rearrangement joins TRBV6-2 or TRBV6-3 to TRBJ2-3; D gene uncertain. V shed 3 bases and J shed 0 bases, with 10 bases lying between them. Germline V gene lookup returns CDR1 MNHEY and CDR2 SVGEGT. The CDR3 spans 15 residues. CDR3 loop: CASSYRYDSTDTQYF. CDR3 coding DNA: TGTGCCAGCAGTTATCGCTACGACAGCACAGATACGCAGTATTTT.